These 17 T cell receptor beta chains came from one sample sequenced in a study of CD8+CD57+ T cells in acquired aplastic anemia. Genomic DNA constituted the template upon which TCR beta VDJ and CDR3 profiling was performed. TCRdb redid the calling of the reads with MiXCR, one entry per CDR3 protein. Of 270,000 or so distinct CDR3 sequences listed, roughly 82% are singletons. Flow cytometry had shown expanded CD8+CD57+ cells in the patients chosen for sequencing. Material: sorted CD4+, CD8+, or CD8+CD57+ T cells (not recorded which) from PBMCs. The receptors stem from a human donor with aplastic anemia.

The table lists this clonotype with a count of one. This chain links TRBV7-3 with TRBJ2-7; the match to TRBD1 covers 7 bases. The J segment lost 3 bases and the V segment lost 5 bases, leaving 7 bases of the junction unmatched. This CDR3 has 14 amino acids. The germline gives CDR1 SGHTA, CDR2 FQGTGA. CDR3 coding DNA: TGTGCCAGCAGCAGGCAGACAGGGTGCTACGAGCAGTACTTC. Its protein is CASSRQTGCYEQYF.

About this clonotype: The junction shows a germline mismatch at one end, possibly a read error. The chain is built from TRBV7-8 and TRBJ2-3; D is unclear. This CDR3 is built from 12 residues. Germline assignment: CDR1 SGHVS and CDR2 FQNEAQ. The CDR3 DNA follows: TGTGCCAGCAGCTTAGGGGGTAGCTACCGGGCCTTC. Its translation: CASSLGGSYRAF. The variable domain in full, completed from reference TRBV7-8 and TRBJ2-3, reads GAGVSQSPRYKVAKRGQDVALRCDPISGHVSLFWYQQALGQGPEFLTYFQNEAQLDKSGLPSDRFFAERPEGSVSTLKIQRTQQEDSAVYLCASSLGGSYRAFGPGTRLTVL.

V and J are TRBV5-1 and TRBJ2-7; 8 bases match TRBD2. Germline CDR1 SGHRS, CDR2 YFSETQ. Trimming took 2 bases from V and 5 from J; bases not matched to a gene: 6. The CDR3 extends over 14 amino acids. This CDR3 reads CASSLGGGSHEQYF. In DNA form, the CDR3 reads TGCGCCAGCAGCTTAGGCGGGGGGTCTCACGAGCAGTACTTC.

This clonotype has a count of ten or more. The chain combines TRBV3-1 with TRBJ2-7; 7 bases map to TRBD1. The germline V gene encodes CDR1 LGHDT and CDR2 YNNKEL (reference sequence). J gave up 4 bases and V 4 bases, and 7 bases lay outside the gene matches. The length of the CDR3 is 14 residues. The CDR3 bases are TGTGCCAGCAGCCCCGGGACAGCAGTTTACGAGCAGTACTTC. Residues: CASSPGTAVYEQYF.

The CDR3 sequence is CASSQGRWGNTEAFF. The CDR3 coding sequence is TGTGCCAGCAGCCAGGGGAGGTGGGGGAACACTGAAGCTTTCTTT. The V and J genes are TRBV7-9 and TRBJ1-1; weak D call: TRBD1 (6 bases). This CDR3 contains 15 residues. Looked up from germline, CDR1 is SEHNR and CDR2 is FQNEAQ (reference sequence). The V gene lost 5 bases and the J gene lost 1 base, with 14 bases spanning the gap.

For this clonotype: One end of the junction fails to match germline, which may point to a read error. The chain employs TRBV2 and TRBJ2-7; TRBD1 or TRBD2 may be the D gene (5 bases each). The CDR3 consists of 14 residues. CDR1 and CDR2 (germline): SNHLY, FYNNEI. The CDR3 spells CATSGRGIDKQHFF. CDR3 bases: TGTGCCACCAGCGGCCGGGGCATAGATAAGCAGCATTTTTTC.

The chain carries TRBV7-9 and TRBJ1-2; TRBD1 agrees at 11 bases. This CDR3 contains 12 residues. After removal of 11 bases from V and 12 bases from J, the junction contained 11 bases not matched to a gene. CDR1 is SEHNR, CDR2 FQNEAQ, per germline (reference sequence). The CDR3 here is CAGQGARETHTF. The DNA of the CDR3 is TGTGCCGGACAGGGGGCTAGGGAGACCCACACCTTC. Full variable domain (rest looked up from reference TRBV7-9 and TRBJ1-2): DTGVSQNPRHKITKRGQNVTFRCDPISEHNRLYWYRQTLGQGPEFLTYFQNEAQLEKSRLLSDRFSAERPKGSFSTLEIQRTEQGDSAMYLCAGQGARETHTFGSGTRLTVV.

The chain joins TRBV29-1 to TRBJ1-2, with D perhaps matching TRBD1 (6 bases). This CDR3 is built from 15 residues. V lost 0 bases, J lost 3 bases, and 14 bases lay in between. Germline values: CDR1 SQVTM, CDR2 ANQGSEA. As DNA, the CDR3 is TGCAGCGTTGAAGATCTAACAGGGAGGTACTATGGCTACACCTTC. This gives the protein CSVEDLTGRYYGYTF.

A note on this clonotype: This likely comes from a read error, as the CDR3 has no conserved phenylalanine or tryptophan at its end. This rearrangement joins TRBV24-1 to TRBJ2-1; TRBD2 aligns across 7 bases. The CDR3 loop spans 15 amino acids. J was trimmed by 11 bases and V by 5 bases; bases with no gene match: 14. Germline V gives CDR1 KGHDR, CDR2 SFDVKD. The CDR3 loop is CATSGPGGSDNQQFL. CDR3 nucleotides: TGTGCCACCAGTGGCCCGGGGGGATCCGACAACCAGCAGTTCTTG.

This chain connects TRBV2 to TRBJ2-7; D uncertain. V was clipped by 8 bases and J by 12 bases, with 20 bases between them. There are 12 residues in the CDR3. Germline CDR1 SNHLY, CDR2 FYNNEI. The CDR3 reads CASGDDGTETYV. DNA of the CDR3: TGTGCCAGCGGCGACGATGGCACCGAGACGTACGTC.

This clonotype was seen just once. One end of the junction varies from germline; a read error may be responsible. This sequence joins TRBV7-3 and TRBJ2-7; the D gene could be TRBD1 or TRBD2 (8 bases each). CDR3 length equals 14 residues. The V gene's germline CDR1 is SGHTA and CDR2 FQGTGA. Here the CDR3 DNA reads TGTGCCAGCAGCCCCCTGTCGGGAGGGCCAAGACAGGGGTTC. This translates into CASSPLSGGPRQGF.

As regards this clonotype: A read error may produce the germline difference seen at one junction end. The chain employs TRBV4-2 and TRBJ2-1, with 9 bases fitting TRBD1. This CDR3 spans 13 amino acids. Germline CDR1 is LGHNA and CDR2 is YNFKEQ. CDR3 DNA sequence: TGTGCCAGCAGACAGGGACAGGGACGACCTACGTCCTTC. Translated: CASRQGQGRPTSF.

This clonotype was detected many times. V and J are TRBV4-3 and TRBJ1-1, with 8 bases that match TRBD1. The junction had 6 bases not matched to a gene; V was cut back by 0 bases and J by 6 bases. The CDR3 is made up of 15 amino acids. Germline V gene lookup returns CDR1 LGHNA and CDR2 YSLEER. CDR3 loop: CASSQEETGAAEAFF. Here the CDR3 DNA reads TGCGCCAGCAGCCAAGAGGAGACAGGGGCGGCTGAAGCTTTCTTT.

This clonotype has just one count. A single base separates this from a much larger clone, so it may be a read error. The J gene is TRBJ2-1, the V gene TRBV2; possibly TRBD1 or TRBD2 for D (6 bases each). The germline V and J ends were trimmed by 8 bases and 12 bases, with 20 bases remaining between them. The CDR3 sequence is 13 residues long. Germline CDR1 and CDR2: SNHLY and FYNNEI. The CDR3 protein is CASGDGGADAQFF. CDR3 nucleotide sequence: TGTGCCAGCGGGGACGGGGGCGCAGATGCGCAGTTCTTC.

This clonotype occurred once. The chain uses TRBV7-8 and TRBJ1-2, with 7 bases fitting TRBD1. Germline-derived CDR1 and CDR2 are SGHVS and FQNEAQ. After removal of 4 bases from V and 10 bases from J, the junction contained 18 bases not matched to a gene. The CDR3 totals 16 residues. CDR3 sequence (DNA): TGTGCCAGCAGCTCTCATCCAGGCGGGACAGCCCTTTCCTACACCTTC. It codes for CASSSHPGGTALSYTF.

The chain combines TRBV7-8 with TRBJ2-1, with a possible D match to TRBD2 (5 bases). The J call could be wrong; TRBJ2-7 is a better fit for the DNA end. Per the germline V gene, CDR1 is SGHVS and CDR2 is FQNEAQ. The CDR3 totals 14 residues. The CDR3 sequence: CASSSGLAYNAQYF. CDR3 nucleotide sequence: TGTGCCAGCAGCTCTGGGCTAGCCTACAATGCGCAGTACTTC.

The CDR3 spells CASSPQQADTQYF. CDR3 coding DNA: TGTGCCAGCAGCCCCCAACAGGCGGATACGCAGTATTTT. This sequence joins TRBV11-2 and TRBJ2-3, with D maybe TRBD1 (5 bases). V was trimmed by 5 bases and J by 6 bases, leaving 12 bases between them. The CDR3 runs to 13 residues. Germline CDR1 is SGHAT and CDR2 is FQNNGV.